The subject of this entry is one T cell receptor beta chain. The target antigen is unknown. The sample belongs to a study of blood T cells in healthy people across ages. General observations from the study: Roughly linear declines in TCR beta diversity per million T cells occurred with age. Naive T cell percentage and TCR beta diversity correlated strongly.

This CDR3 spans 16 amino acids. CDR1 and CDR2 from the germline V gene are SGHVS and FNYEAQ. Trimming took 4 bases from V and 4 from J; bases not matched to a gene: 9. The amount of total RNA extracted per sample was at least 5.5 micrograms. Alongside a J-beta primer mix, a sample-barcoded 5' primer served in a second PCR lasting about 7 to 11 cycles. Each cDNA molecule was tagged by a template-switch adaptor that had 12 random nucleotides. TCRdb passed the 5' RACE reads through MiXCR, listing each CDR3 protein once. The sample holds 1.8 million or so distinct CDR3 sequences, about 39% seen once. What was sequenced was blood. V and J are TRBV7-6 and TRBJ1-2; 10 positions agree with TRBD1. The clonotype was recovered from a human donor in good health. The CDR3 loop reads CASSSPGGTGVYGYTF. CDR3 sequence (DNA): TGTGCCAGCAGCTCCCCTGGGGGGACAGGGGTCTATGGCTACACCTTC.